The present entry profiles one TCR beta chain with its context. Its antigen has not been determined. The sample holds no much larger clone one base away, and base qualities are not on file. From the cysteine through the phenylalanine, the CDR3 covers 18 amino acids. Of the read, only the CDR3 DNA is kept; its 54 bases are in frame from base 1. For this chain, trimming is 4 bases at the V end and 8 bases at the J end, and the number of junction bases without a gene match is 12. CDR1 SGHTA and CDR2 FQGNSA were looked up in the germline V gene. These data are taken from a study of blood T cell repertoires in COVID-19 (TCRdb year 2020). Study-level background: Collaborator samples came from the United States, Italy and Spain and covered acute and convalescent phases of COVID-19. The samples were drawn from two sources: the first 160 participants of the ongoing ImmuneRACE study, and fewer than 1,500 subjects contributed by 6 global collaborators. The material from the prospective study consisted of cDNA or gDNA derived from T cells, B-cell-depleted T cells, or PBMCs. The repertoires were made available in a free public database intended to serve as a resource for research on the immune response to SARS-CoV-2. HLA class I and class II types, where available, came from metadata supplied by the sample provider rather than from assay-based typing. The dataset comprised deeply sampled blood TCRbeta repertoires from subjects exposed to, actively infected with, or recovered from COVID-19. Nearly every sample came with metadata listing a de-identified subject ID, COVID-19 status, age in years and sex. Here is what the overall study found, with its caveats: The quantity of clinical and demographic metadata differed by source and by participant and was supplied without curation.

The immunoSEQ Assay, a bias-controlled multiplex PCR, was used to amplify TCRbeta CDR3 regions from genomic DNA. The original methods were these. The number of nucleated cells in each sample was estimated from the amplification of reference gene primers within the assay. To quantify the absolute abundance of each unique TCRbeta CDR3 rearrangement, sequence reads were collapsed and filtered. For each sample, productive Simpson clonality was calculated as the square root of Simpson's diversity index over productive rearrangements. Held by TCRdb, this immuneACCESS table contains in-frame sequences only and omits some clones. Under half of the omission traces to an unresolved V gene where checked; the cause of the rest is unknown. That table gives V, J and clone size, and the DNA gave D and trimming. The sample includes a few hundred thousand clones, with approximately 91% observed a single time. The top ten clones comprise approximately 1.3% of the sample.

Participants in the prospective study were enrolled through a virtual design, were aged roughly 18 to 95 years, and lived in roughly 26 United States geographic areas. Cohort assignment in the prospective study relied on participant-reported clinical history from a screening survey and a study questionnaire. Exposed participants had been in contact, within 2 weeks of entering the study, with a person who had a PCR-confirmed or clinician-diagnosed case of COVID-19. Mobile phlebotomists in the prospective study collected whole blood, serum and a nasopharyngeal or oropharyngeal swab from every participant. Participants in the prospective study had the option to provide additional blood draws and questionnaires over a 2-month period. Before DNA extraction, prospective study blood samples were shipped either frozen or at room temperature.

The rearrangement combines TRBV7-2 with TRBJ2-1; 15 bases in the middle match TRBD2. The source material was PBMCs or T cells enriched from blood (not recorded which). The TCR originated in a woman aged 18-35 years who had been exposed to COVID-19. The sequenced DNA is TGTGCCAGCAGCTCGGGACTAGCGGGAGGCCTGTTCTGGGATGAGCAGTTCTTC. Its coded protein is CASSSGLAGGLFWDEQFF.